This T cell receptor beta chain was observed in a study of blood T cell repertoires in COVID-19 (dated by TCRdb to the early 2020s). General notes on the study: The collaborator samples originated in the United States, Italy and Spain and spanned the acute and convalescent phases of COVID-19. Nearly every sample came with metadata listing a de-identified subject ID, COVID-19 status, age in years and sex. The repertoires were made available in a free public database intended to serve as a resource for research on the immune response to SARS-CoV-2. The material from the prospective study consisted of cDNA or gDNA derived from T cells, B-cell-depleted T cells, or PBMCs. The dataset comprised deeply sampled blood TCRbeta repertoires from subjects exposed to, actively infected with, or recovered from COVID-19. HLA class I and class II types, where available, came from metadata supplied by the sample provider rather than from assay-based typing. Samples came from the ongoing ImmuneRACE study (first 160 participants) plus 1,254 subjects from 6 global collaborators. Beyond this particular receptor, the publication reports: The amount of clinical and demographic metadata varied by source and participant and was provided uncurated.

The CDR3 runs 18 residues from the cysteine to the phenylalanine. Solely the CDR3 DNA is kept, with 54 bases framed from the first base. The germline V gene sets CDR1 to SGHTS and CDR2 to YDEGEE. V sheds 4 bases and J sheds 0 bases, leaving 20 bases between their ends. The collaborating institutions used their own protocols to collect whole blood in K2EDTA tubes. For TCRbeta analysis, collaborator samples were shipped as frozen whole blood, as isolated PBMCs, or as DNA extracted from either sample type. TCRbeta CDR3 regions were amplified from genomic DNA using the immunoSEQ Assay, a bias-controlled multiplex PCR. Concerning the study's data processing: The number of nucleated cells in each sample was estimated from the amplification of reference gene primers within the assay. Sequence reads were collapsed and filtered to measure the absolute abundance of every unique TCRbeta CDR3 rearrangement. For each sample, productive Simpson clonality was calculated by taking the square root of Simpson's diversity index across productive rearrangements. TCRdb carries this immuneACCESS record with in-frame sequences only. Its versions omit some clonotypes, under half of them owing to an unresolved V gene in the studies checked, with the rest unexplained. The V and J calls and the clone size are those of that table, but D and trimming were determined from the DNA. This sample holds approximately 170,000 clones; 86% were observed only once. The ten largest clonotypes hold approximately 4% of the sample.

Notes on this clone: Its specific antigen is unknown. No qualities accompany the bases; no much larger clone lies one base away.

The sample taken for sequencing was peripheral blood. Here the chain combines TRBV5-8 and TRBJ2-1, with TRBD1 perhaps the D gene, on 6 matching bases. The clonotype was recovered from a woman aged 70-85 years with acute or convalescent COVID-19. The CDR3 here reads CASSRVIQGKSSYNEQFF. The nucleotides read TGTGCCAGCAGCCGGGTGATACAGGGTAAGAGCTCCTACAATGAGCAGTTCTTC.